This record covers a single T cell receptor beta chain. Its antigen remains unknown. The CDR3 does not end in the conserved phenylalanine or tryptophan, so this is likely a read error. This CDR3 is 13 amino acids long. V lost 5 bases to trimming and J lost 7 bases, with 12 bases between them. The germline V gene encodes CDR1 LNHDA and CDR2 SQIVND (reference sequence). These data come from a study of T cells in Graves' hyperthyroidism and ophthalmopathy. Researchers took RNA transcripts and amplified the TCR beta CDR3 regions from them. HTBI primers were used for first-round RT-PCR of the TCR CDR3. Using its own MiXCR run on the multiplex PCR reads, TCRdb lists one record per CDR3 protein. The sample contains 270,000 or so distinct CDR3 sequences, about 15% of which appear only once. Whole-study findings and limits: It was a median roughly 6.5 months before onset that the model predicted ophthalmopathy.

Orbital computed tomography, thyroid ultrasound, serum thyroxine and TRAb, and clinical symptoms together informed the diagnoses. V usage is TRBV19 and J usage is TRBJ2-1; D remains unclear. Sequenced input: blood. The origin of this receptor is a woman aged 45-60 years with Graves' hyperthyroidism that later progressed to Graves' ophthalmopathy. The DNA of the CDR3 is TGTGCCAGTAGTTTGGGGTTCGGAAATGAGCAGTTCTCC. Translated: CASSLGFGNEQFS.